The 11 T cell receptor beta chains listed next were all sequenced from one sample in a study of blood T cells in healthy people across ages. A second PCR of 7 to 11 cycles used a sample-barcoded 5' primer and a J-beta primer mix. TCRdb independently ran MiXCR on the 5' RACE reads; one entry per CDR3 protein. The sample yields approximately 780,000 distinct CDR3 sequences, more than 25% seen once. Separately, the same data were catalogued under a study of T cells of mothers and their children.

The sequenced sample was blood. Source of these receptors: a boy younger than 18 in good health.

The rearrangement joins TRBV2 to TRBJ2-5; no clear D. Germline assignment: CDR1 SNHLY and CDR2 FYNNEI. This CDR3 comprises 13 residues. Trimming pared 3 bases from V and 5 bases from J, leaving 10 bases between. The CDR3 protein is CASSEESSETQYF. Here the CDR3 DNA reads TGTGCCAGCAGTGAGGAGTCCTCCGAGACCCAGTACTTC. The full variable domain, with the rest looked up from reference TRBV2 and TRBJ2-5, is EPEVTQTPSHQVTQMGQEVILRCVPISNHLYFYWYRQILGQKVEFLVSFYNNEISEKSEIFDDQFSVERPDGSNFTLKIRSTKLEDSAMYFCASSEESSETQYFGPGTRLLVL.

This clonotype was picked up a small number of times. The rearrangement uses TRBV7-6 and TRBJ2-5; 14 nucleotides agree with TRBD2. J was trimmed by 1 base and V by 4 bases; bases with no gene match: 14. Germline loops: CDR1 SGHVS, CDR2 FNYEAQ. This CDR3 has 20 amino acids. This CDR3 is CASSSSAGTSGGAPQETQYF. The CDR3 DNA reads TGTGCCAGCAGCTCCTCAGCCGGGACTAGCGGGGGCGCTCCCCAAGAGACCCAGTACTTC. The full variable domain, in which reference TRBV7-6 and TRBJ2-5 provide the parts outside the CDR3, is GAGVSQSPRYKVTKRGQDVALRCDPISGHVSLYWYRQALGQGPEFLTYFNYEAQQDKSGLPNDRFSAERPEGSISTLTIQRTEQRDSAMYRCASSSSAGTSGGAPQETQYFGPGTRLLVL.

J is TRBJ2-5 and V is TRBV12-3 or TRBV12-4; possible D gene TRBD2, 6 bases. The CDR3 is 14 residues long. The V gene lost 6 bases and the J gene lost 1 base, with 12 bases spanning the gap. The chain's CDR3 is CASSRRDSQETQYF. The DNA of the CDR3 is TGTGCCAGCAGCCGCCGGGACTCCCAAGAGACCCAGTACTTC.

V is TRBV5-5 and J is TRBJ2-5; 7 bases line up with TRBD1. The germline CDR1 and CDR2 sequences are SGHKS and YYEKEE (reference sequence). The CDR3 has 15 amino acids. With 3 bases clipped from V and 2 bases from J, the junction kept 7 bases outside the gene matches. Here the CDR3 DNA reads TGTGCCAGCAGCTCCTCACCGGGACAGCAAGAGACCCAGTACTTC. Encoded protein: CASSSSPGQQETQYF.

The chain is built from TRBV5-1 and TRBJ1-1; D is undetermined. This CDR3 contains 14 residues. Trimming removed 5 bases from V and 1 base from J, with 12 bases in between. The germline CDR1 and CDR2 sequences are SGHRS and YFSETQ. CDR3 in amino acids: CASRPLITNTEAFF. DNA for the CDR3: TGCGCCAGCAGACCGCTTATCACGAACACTGAAGCTTTCTTT.

The rearrangement uses TRBV12-3 or TRBV12-4 and TRBJ2-7; 7 nucleotides match TRBD1. The CDR3 runs to 15 residues. The V and J ends lost 2 bases and 3 bases, in that order; junction bases with no gene match: 7. CDR3 bases: TGTGCCAGCAGTTTATCAGCACAGGGGTACTACGAGCAGTACTTC. It is translated as CASSLSAQGYYEQYF.

In this sample, this clonotype turned up a few times. The rearrangement uses TRBV12-3 or TRBV12-4 and TRBJ2-5, with 11 bases lining up with TRBD2. The end of the DNA is better explained by TRBJ2-1, so the J call may be wrong. The CDR3 extends over 15 amino acids. The CDR3 loop is CASRNLAGGRNEQFF. The CDR3 coding sequence is TGTGCCAGCAGAAACCTAGCGGGGGGTAGGAATGAGCAGTTCTTC.

This chain connects TRBV20-1 to TRBJ2-3, with 11 bases lining up with TRBD2. CDR1 and CDR2 (germline): DFQATT, SNEGSKA (reference sequence). The CDR3 loop spans 15 amino acids. J gave up 7 bases and V 3 bases, and 9 bases lay outside the gene matches. CDR3 DNA sequence: TGCAGTGCTAGCCCGGCACTAGCGGGAGTGTATACGCAGTATTTT. Protein sequence: CSASPALAGVYTQYF.

This sequence joins TRBV20-1 and TRBJ2-5; D possibly matches TRBD1 or TRBD2 (6 bases each). V was cut by 7 bases and J by 0 bases, with 12 bases left in between. Germline V gene sequence: CDR1 DFQATT, CDR2 SNEGSKA (reference sequence). The CDR3 loop spans 13 amino acids. CDR3 in DNA: TGCAGTGGGGGGGCTCCGTACCAAGAGACCCAGTACTTC. Its translation is CSGGAPYQETQYF.

This clonotype was seen a handful of times. The chain joins TRBV20-1 to TRBJ2-5; D remains unclear. The end of the DNA aligns better with TRBJ2-7, so the J call may be wrong. CDR1 and CDR2 (germline): DFQATT, SNEGSKA (reference sequence). This CDR3 comprises 12 residues. This CDR3 reads CSATLASGEQYF. The CDR3, as DNA: TGCAGTGCTACTCTCGCGTCTGGCGAGCAGTACTTC.

This chain links TRBV30 with TRBJ2-5; D gene uncertain. TRBJ2-1 matches the DNA end more closely, so the J call is doubtful. This CDR3 has 16 residues. Germline V CDR1 and CDR2: GTSNPN, SVGIG (reference sequence). The CDR3 nucleotides are TGTGCCTGGAAATCGAACTCTTGGGCACGGCCAAATGAGCAGTTCTTC. As protein: CAWKSNSWARPNEQFF.